This is a list of T cell receptor beta chains from one sample in a study of multiple sclerosis patients with progressive multifocal leukoencephalopathy. Profiling relied on immunoSEQ multiplex PCR, and the TCRdb table lists in-frame clones only, not all of them. Of some 30,000 clones listed, 70% to 90% are singletons. Material: PBMCs. These receptors all come from a human donor with multiple sclerosis. Both conserved end residues are part of each CDR3. D genes are given only for firm matches. Rows may omit the clone size; those that give it use once, few, many or a size class.

j_call d_call clone_size v_call cdr3_nt cdr3_aa
TRBJ2-1 . . TRBV14 TGTGCCAGCAGCCAGGACCCCGGACGGCCCGAGCAGTTCTTC CASSQDPGRPEQFF
TRBJ1-5 . . TRBV7-2 TGTGCCAGCAGCTTAGCCGGTTCTAATAGCAATCAGCCCCAGCATTTT CASSLAGSNSNQPQHF
TRBJ1-3 . . TRBV29-1 TGCAGCGGTCGGGTTGGAAACACCATATATTTT CSGRVGNTIYF
TRBJ2-2 TRBD2 few TRBV6-1 TGTGCCGGGGGACTAGCGCCGAACACCGGGGAGCTGTTTTTT CAGGLAPNTGELFF
TRBJ1-3 . . TRBV19 TGTGCCAGTAGTATAGCGGGAACCTCTGGAAACACCATATATTTT CASSIAGTSGNTIYF
TRBJ2-4 . . TRBV28 TGTGCCAGCAGCATATACAGCACCCTAGCCAAAAACATTCAGTACTTC CASSIYSTLAKNIQYF
TRBJ2-7 . . TRBV9 TGTGCCAGCAGCGTAGGCGAAACGTACGAGCAGTACTTC CASSVGETYEQYF
TRBJ2-1 . few TRBV7-2 TGTGCCAGCAGCCCCCAAGGGACCCGGATGCCCAATGAGCAGTTCTTC CASSPQGTRMPNEQFF
TRBJ1-1 TRBD1 . TRBV2 TGTGCCAGCAGTGTAAGGGACAGGGCCACTGAAGCTTTCTTT CASSVRDRATEAFF
TRBJ1-5 TRBD1 . TRBV27 TGTGCCAGCAGCCCGGGACAGGGGGGCAATCAGCCCCAGCATTTT CASSPGQGGNQPQHF
TRBJ1-1 . . TRBV11-2 TGTGCCAGCAGCTTAGGATATGAAGCTTTCTTT CASSLGYEAFF
TRBJ1-2 TRBD1 . TRBV19 TGTGCCAGTCGACAGGGGGGCAGCTATGGCTACACCTTC CASRQGGSYGYTF
TRBJ1-2 . . TRBV4-3 TGCGCCAGCAGCCAAGATTTCGGGGGCGACTATGGCTACACCTTC CASSQDFGGDYGYTF
TRBJ1-5 . . TRBV7-8 TGTGCCAGCAGCTTATTGACCGGATTTAGCAATCAGCCCCAGCATTTT CASSLLTGFSNQPQHF
TRBJ2-7 TRBD1 . TRBV6-5 TGTGCCAGCAGTTACCTCCGGACAGGCGGGTACGAGCAGTACTTC CASSYLRTGGYEQYF
TRBJ1-4 . . TRBV5-1 TGCGCCAGCAGCTTGGGGGCCAGCACCCCTGAAAAACTGTTTTTT CASSLGASTPEKLFF
TRBJ2-1 . once TRBV6-5 TGTGCCAGCAGTTCAGGTGGAAATGAGCAGTTCTTC CASSSGGNEQFF
TRBJ2-5 TRBD2 . TRBV19 TGTGCCAGTAGTAAATCGTTTGCGCTAGCGGGATACCAAGAGACCCAGTACTTC CASSKSFALAGYQETQYF
TRBJ1-5 TRBD1 . TRBV7-8 TGTGCCAGCAGTTCGGGGACAGGGGGCCGGAATCAGCCCCAGCATTTT CASSSGTGGRNQPQHF
TRBJ2-6 TRBD1 . TRBV6-5 TGTGCCAGCAGGACAGGGAGCTCTGGGGCCAACGTCCTGACTTTC CASRTGSSGANVLTF
TRBJ1-1 . . TRBV6-5 TGTGCCAGCTTCCAGCCAGGGGTGAACACTGAAGCTTTCTTT CASFQPGVNTEAFF
TRBJ1-3 TRBD1 . TRBV6-5 TGTGCCAGCAGTTACGGATTAGACAGGGGTATCCACACCATATATTTT CASSYGLDRGIHTIYF
TRBJ2-5 . few TRBV5-4 TGTGCCAGCAGCTTCGGGGGAAGCCCCCAAGAGACCCAGTACTTC CASSFGGSPQETQYF
TRBJ1-5 . few TRBV21-1 TGTGCCAGCAGCAAAGCGGACACTAATCAGCCCCAGCATTTT CASSKADTNQPQHF
TRBJ1-2 . . TRBV6-1 TGTGCCAGCATAACAGCGGCTGGCTATAGGGGGGGCTACACCTTC CASITAAGYRGGYTF
TRBJ2-7 TRBD2 . TRBV30 TGTGCCTGGACTAGCGGAAATTACGAGCAGTACTTC CAWTSGNYEQYF
TRBJ1-5 . . TRBV19 TGTGCCAGTAGTATAGGGAATAGCAATCAGCCCCAGCATTTT CASSIGNSNQPQHF
TRBJ2-3 TRBD2 . TRBV6-5 TGTGCCAGCAGTTACCGTAGCGGGAGTGGCACAGATACGCAGTATTTT CASSYRSGSGTDTQYF
TRBJ1-3 . . TRBV14 TGTGCCAGCAGCCAAGATTTAGGTGGCTTCGGAAACACCATATATTTT CASSQDLGGFGNTIYF
TRBJ2-7 . . TRBV12-5 TGTGCTAGTGGTTTGGTCAGCGACGAGCAGTACTTC CASGLVSDEQYF
TRBJ2-1 . . TRBV5-6 TGTGCCAGCAGCATCTGGTTCTCCTACAATGAGCAGTTCTTC CASSIWFSYNEQFF